This T cell receptor beta chain was recovered during a study of blood T cell repertoires in COVID-19. Overall study context: Sources were T cells, B-cell-depleted T cells, or PBMCs; the material itself was cDNA or gDNA.

As originally analysed: Quantification of nucleated cells was approximated via reference gene primer amplification. Measured with immunoSEQ multiplex PCR; TCRdb has only the in-frame clones, and not every one. The V and J calls and clone size were taken over from that table, and D and trimming were inferred from the DNA. In the table there are 300,000 or so clones, roughly nine tenths of which are singletons. Clinical history as reported by participants underpinned cohort assignment. Those designated as exposed participants met a COVID-19 case within 2 weeks before study entry. The germline V gene has CDR1 LNHDA and CDR2 SQIVND (reference sequence). The germline V and J ends were trimmed by 4 bases and 8 bases, with 15 bases remaining between them. The CDR3 is made up of 15 amino acids.

The gene calls are TRBV19 and TRBJ1-6, with a possible D match to TRBD1 (6 bases). What was sequenced was PBMCs or T cells enriched from blood (not recorded which). The TCR sequence derives from a woman in her forties or fifties who had been exposed to COVID-19. CDR3 protein: CASSKAWTADSPLHF. The CDR3 nucleotides are TGTGCCAGTAGTAAAGCCTGGACAGCCGATTCACCCCTCCACTTT. Looking up the rest from reference TRBV19 and TRBJ1-6 gives the full variable domain: DGGITQSPKYLFRKEGQNVTLSCEQNLNHDAMYWYRQDPGQGLRLIYYSQIVNDFQKGDIAEGYSVSREKKESFPLTVTSAQKNPTAFYLCASSKAWTADSPLHFGNGTRLTVT.